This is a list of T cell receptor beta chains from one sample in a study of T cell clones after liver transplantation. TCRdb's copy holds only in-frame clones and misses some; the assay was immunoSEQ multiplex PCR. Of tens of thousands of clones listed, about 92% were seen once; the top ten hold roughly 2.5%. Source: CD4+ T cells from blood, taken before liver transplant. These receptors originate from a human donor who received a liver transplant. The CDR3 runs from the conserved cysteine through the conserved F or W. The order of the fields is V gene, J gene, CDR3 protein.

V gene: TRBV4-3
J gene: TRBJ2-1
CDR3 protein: CASSRGNEQFF

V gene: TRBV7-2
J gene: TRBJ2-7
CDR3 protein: CASSDTSGSYEQYF

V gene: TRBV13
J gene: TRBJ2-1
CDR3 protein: CASSLKEGTGVYNEQFF

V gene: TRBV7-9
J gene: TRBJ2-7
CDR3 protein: CASSPTSGAPYEQYF

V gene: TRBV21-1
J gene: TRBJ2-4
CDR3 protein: CASFPGGASLAKNIQYF

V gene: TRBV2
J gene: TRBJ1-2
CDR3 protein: CASRREDSPNYGYTF

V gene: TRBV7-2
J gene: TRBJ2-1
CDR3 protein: CASSPRLAGAYNEQFF

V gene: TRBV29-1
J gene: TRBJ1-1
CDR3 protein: CSVGRTNTEAFF

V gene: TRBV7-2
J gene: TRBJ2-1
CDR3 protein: CASSWRQGADEQFF

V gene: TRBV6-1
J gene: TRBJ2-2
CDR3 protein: CASSDRTGPRTGELFF

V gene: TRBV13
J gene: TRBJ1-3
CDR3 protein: CASSLRSSGNTIYF

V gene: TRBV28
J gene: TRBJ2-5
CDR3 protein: CASSPPRTGGKETQYF

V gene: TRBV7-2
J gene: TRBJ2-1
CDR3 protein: CASSSYGRYNEQFF

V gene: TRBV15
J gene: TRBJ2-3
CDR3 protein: CATSRAGSGSTDTQYF

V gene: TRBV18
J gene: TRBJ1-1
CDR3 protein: CASSAGTPITEAFF

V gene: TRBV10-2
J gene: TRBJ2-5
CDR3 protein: CASSLDREGRYF

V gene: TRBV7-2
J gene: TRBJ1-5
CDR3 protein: CASSLAPVGGNQPQHF

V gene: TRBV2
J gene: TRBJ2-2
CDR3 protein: CASSVAGELFF

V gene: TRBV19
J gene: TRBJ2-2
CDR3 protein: CASSIGTNTGELFF

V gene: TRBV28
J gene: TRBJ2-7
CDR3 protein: CASSRLGTSGGEQYF

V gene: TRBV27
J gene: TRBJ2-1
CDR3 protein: CASSMVSGSRYEQFF

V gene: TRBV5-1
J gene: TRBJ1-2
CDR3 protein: CASSSTGTEYGYTF

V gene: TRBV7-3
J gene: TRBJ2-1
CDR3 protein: CASSLTVGGSGEQFF

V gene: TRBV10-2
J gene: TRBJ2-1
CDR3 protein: CASMPSGSTFSSYNEQFF

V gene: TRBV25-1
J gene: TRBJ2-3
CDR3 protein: CASGDSRASTDTQYF

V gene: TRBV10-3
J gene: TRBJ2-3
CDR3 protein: CAITRTGSSDTQYF

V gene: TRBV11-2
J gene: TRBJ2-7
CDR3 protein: CASSGTGPYGEQYF

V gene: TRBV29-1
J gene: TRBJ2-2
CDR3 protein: CSVGQGATGELFF

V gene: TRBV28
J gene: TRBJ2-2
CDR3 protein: CASSSIAGGDTGELFF

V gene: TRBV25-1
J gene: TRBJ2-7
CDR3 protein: CASSPPGGLSYEQYF

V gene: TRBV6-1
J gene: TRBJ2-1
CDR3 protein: CASSEVEVGEQFF

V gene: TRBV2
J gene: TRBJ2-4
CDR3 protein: CASRGSPKDIQYF

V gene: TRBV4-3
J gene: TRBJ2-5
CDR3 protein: CASSQDREGQETQYF

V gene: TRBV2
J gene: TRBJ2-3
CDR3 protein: CASSDQGFSTDTQYF

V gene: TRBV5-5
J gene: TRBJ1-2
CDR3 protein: CASSLQGSNYGYTF

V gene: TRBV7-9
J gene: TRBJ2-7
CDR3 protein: CASSLAGVTYEQYF

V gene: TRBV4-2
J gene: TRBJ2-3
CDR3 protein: CASSISGHSTDTQYF

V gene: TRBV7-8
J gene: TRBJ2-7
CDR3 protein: CASSPKGLSYEQYF

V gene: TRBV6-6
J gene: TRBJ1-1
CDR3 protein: CASSSWRGNTEAFF

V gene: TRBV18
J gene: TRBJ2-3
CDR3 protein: CASSPALDRAGDTQYF

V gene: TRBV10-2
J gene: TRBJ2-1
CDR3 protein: CASSRTSEGEQFF

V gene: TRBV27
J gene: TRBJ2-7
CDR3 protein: CASSFNGRGSYEQYF

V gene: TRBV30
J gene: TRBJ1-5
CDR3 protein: CAWSPVGDRESQPQHF

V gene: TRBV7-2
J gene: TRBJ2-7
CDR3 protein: CASSLGDSYEQYF

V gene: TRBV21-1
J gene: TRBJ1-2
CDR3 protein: CEVRGYTF